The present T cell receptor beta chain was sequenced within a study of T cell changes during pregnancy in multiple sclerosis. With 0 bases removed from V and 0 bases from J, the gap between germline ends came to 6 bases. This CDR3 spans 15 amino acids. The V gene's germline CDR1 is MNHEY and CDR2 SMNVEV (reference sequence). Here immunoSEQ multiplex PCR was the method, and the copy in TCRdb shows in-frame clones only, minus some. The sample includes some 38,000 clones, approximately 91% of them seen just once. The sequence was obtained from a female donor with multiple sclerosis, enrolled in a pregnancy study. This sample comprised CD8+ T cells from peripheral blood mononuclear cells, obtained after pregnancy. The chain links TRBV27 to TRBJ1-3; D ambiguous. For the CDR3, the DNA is TGTGCCAGCAGTTTATCGGCAAGCTCTGGAAACACCATATATTTT. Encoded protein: CASSLSASSGNTIYF.